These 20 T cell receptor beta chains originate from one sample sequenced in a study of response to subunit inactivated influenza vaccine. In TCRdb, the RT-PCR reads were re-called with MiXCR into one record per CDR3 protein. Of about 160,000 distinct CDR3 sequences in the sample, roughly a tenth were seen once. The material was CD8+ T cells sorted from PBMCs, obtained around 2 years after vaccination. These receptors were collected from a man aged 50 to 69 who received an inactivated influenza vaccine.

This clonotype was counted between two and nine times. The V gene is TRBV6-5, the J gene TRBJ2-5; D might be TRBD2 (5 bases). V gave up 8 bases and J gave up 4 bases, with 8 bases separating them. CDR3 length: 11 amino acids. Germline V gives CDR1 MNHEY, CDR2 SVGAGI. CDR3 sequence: CASGSAETQYF. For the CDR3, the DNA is TGTGCCAGCGGGAGTGCAGAGACCCAGTACTTC.

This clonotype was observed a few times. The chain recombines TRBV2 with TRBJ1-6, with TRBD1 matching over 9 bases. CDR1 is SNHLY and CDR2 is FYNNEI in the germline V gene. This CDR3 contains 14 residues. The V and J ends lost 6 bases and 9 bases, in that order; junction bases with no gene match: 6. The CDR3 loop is CASRALTGGSPLHF. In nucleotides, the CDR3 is TGTGCCAGCAGAGCCTTGACAGGGGGTTCACCCCTCCACTTT.

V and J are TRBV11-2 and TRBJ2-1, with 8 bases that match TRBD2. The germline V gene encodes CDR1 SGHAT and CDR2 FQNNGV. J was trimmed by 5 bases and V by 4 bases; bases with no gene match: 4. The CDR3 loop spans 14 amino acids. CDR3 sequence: CASSSLADDNEQFF. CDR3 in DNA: TGTGCCAGCAGCTCACTAGCGGACGACAATGAGCAGTTCTTC.

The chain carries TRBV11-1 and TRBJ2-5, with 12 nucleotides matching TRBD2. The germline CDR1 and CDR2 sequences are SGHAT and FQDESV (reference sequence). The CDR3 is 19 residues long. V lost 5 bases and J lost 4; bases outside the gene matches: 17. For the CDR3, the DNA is TGTGCCAGCAGCAACCCTACCGGGACTAGCGGGCTAAGACTAGAGACCCAGTACTTC. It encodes CASSNPTGTSGLRLETQYF.

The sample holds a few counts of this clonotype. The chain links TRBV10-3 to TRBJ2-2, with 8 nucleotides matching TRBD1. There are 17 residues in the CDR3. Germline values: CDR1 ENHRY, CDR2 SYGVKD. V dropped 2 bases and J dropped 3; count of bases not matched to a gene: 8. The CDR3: CAISELLIQGDTGELFF. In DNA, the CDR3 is TGTGCCATCAGTGAGCTACTCATACAGGGGGACACCGGGGAGCTGTTTTTT.

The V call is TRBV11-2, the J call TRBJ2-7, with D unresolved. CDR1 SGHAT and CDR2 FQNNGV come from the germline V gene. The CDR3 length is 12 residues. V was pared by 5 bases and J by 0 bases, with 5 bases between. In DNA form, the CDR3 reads TGTGCCAGCAGCGGTTACTCCTACGAGCAGTACTTC. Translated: CASSGYSYEQYF.

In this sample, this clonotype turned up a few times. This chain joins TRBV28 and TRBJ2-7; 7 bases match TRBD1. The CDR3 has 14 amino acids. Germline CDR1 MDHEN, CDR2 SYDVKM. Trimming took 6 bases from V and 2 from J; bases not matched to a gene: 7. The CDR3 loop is CASSPQGVTYEQYF. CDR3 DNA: TGTGCCAGCAGCCCGCAGGGGGTGACCTACGAGCAGTACTTC.

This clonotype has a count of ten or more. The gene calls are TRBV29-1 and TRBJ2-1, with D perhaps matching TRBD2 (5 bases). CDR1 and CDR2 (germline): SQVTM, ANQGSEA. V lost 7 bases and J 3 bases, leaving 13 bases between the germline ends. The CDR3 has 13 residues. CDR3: CSGTPQFYNEQFF. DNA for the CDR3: TGCAGCGGGACTCCACAATTCTACAATGAGCAGTTCTTC.

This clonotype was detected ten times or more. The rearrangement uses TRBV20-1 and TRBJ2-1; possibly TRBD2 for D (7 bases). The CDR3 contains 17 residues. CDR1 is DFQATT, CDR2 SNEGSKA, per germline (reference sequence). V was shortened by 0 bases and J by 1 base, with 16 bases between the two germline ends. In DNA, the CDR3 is TGCAGTGCTAGAGATTCGACGGGGGGCGCATCCTACAATGAGCAGTTCTTC. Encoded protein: CSARDSTGGASYNEQFF.

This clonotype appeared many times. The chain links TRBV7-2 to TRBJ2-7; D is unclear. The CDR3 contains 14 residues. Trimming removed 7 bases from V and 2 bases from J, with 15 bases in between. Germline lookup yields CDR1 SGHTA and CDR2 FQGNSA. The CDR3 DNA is TGTGCCAGCAACTCTAGGTACAACCCCTACGAGCAGTACTTC. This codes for CASNSRYNPYEQYF.

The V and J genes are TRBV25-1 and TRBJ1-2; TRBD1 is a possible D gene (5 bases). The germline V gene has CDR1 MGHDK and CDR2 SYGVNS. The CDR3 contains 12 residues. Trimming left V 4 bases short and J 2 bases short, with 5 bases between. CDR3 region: CASSGGNYGYTF. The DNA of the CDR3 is TGTGCCAGCAGTGGGGGCAACTATGGCTACACCTTC.

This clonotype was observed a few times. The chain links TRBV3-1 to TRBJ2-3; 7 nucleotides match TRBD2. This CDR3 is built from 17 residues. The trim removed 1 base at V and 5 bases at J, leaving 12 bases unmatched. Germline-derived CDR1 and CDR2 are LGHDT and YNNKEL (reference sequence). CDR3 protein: CASSQVLAPAPVDTQYF. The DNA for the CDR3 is TGTGCCAGCAGCCAAGTACTAGCGCCCGCTCCAGTAGATACGCAGTATTTT.

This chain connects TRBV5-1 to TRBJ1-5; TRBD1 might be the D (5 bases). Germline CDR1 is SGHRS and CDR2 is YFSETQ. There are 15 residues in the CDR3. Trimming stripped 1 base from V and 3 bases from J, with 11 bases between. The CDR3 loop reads CASSLTGVNNQPQHF. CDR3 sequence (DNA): TGCGCCAGCAGCTTGACGGGGGTGAACAATCAGCCCCAGCATTTT.

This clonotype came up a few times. The CDR3 sequence: CSVVLRTGERDEQFF. As DNA, the CDR3 is TGCAGCGTTGTCCTCCGGACAGGGGAAAGGGATGAGCAGTTCTTC. The chain links TRBV29-1 to TRBJ2-1; TRBD1 agrees at 9 bases. Germline CDR1 and CDR2: SQVTM and ANQGSEA. J was trimmed by 8 bases and V by 4 bases; bases with no gene match: 12. CDR3 length: 15 amino acids.

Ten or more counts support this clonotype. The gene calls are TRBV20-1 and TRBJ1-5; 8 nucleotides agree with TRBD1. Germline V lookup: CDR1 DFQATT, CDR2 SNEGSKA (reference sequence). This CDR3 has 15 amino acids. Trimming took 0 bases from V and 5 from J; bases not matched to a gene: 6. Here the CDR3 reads CSARDLSGGDQPQHF. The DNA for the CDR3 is TGCAGTGCTAGAGATTTATCAGGGGGCGATCAGCCCCAGCATTTT.

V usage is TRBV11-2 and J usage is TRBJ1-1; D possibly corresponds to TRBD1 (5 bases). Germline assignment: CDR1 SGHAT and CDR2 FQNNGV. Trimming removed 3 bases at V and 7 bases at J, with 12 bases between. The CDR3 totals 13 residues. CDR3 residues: CASSFGTAVEAFF. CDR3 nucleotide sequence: TGTGCCAGCAGCTTCGGGACGGCGGTTGAAGCTTTCTTT. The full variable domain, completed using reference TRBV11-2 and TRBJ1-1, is EAGVAQSPRYKIIEKRQSVAFWCNPISGHATLYWYQQILGQGPKLLIQFQNNGVVDDSQLPKDRFSAERLKGVDSTLKIQPAKLEDSAVYLCASSFGTAVEAFFGQGTRLTVV.

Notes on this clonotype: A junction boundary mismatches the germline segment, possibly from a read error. The chain's CDR3 is CASSQGIGTSGRRNTWELFF. The CDR3 nucleotides are TGTGCCAGCAGCCAAGGGATCGGGACTAGCGGGAGGAGGAACACCTGGGAGCTGTTTTTT. This chain uses TRBV4-2 with TRBJ2-2, with TRBD2 matching over 15 bases. The CDR3 contains 20 residues. In germline, CDR1 is LGHNA, CDR2 YNFKEQ.

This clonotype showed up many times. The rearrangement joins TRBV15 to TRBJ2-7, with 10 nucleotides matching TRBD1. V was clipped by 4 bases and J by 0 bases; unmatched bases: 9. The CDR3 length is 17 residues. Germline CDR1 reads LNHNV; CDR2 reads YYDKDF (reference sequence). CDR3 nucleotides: TGTGCCACCAGCACACCGGGACAGGGGATGGGCTCCTACGAGCAGTACTTC. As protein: CATSTPGQGMGSYEQYF.

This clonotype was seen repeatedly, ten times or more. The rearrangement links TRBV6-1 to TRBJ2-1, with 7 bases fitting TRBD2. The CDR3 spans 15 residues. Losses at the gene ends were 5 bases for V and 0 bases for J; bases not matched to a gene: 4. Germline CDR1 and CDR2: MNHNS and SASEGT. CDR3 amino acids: CASSPGGSSYNEQFF. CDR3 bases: TGTGCCAGCAGTCCCGGGGGGAGCTCCTACAATGAGCAGTTCTTC.

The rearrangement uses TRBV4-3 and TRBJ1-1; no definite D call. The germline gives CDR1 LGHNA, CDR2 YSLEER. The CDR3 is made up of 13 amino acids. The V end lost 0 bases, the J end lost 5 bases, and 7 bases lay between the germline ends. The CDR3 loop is CASSQEGGTEAFF. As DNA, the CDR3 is TGCGCCAGCAGCCAAGAGGGTGGGACTGAAGCTTTCTTT.